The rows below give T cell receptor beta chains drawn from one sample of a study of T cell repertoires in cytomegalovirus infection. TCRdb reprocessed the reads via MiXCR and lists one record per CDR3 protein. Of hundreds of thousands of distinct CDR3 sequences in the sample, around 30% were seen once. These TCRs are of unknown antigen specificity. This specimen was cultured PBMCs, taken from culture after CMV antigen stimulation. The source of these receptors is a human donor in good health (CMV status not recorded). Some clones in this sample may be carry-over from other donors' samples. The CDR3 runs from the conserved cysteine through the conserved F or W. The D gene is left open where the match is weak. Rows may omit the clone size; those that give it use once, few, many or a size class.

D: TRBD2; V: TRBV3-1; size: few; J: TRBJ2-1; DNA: TGTGCCAGCAGCCGACTAGCGGGAGATGAGCAGTTCTTC; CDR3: CASSRLAGDEQFF
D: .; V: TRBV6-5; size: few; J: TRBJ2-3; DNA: TGTGCCAGCAGTTACTCCCCGGGGTCCTATAGGCATTTT; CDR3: CASSYSPGSYRHF
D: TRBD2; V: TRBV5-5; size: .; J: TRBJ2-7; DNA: TGTGCCAGCAGCCCTTTTCGGACTAGCGGGCACTACGAGCAGTACTTC; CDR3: CASSPFRTSGHYEQYF
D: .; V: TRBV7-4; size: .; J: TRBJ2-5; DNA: TGTGCCAGCACCCCAGGCGCGGAAAACCAAGAGACCCAGTACTTC; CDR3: CASTPGAENQETQYF
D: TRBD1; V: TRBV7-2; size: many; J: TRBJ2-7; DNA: TGTGCCAGCAGCTTACCGGACAGGTACTACGAGCAGTACTTC; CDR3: CASSLPDRYYEQYF
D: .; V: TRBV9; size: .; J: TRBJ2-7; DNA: TGTGCCAGCAGCCCCCTTGAGGGAGGCTCCTACGAGCAGTACTTC; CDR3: CASSPLEGGSYEQYF
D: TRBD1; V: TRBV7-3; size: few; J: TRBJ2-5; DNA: TGTGCCAGCAGCTTAAGGGGACAGGGCAGGGAGACCCAGTACTTC; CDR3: CASSLRGQGRETQYF
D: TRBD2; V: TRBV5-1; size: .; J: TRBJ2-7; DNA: TGCGCCAGCAGCAACGGACTAGCCACCTACGAGCAGTACTTC; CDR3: CASSNGLATYEQYF
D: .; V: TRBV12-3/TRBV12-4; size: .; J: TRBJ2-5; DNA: TGTGCCAGCAGTTTCGCTAGAAGGTACCAAGAGACCCAGTACTTC; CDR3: CASSFARRYQETQYF
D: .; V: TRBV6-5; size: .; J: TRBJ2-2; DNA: TGTGCCAGCAGTTATTTTTCTAGCAGCACCGGGGAGCTGTTTTTT; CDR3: CASSYFSSSTGELFF
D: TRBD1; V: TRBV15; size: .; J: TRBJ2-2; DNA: TGTGCCACAAAGATGGACAGGGGGCCGGGCGGGGAGCTGTTTTTT; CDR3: CATKMDRGPGGELFF
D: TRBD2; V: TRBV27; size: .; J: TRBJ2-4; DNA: TGTGCCAGCAGGGGACTAGCGGGAGGGCTAGGAGCCAAAAACATTCAGTACTTC; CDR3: CASRGLAGGLGAKNIQYF
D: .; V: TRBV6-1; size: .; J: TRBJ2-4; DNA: TGTGCCAGCAGTTTCCGACGGAGAGGGGGGGACATTCAGTACTTC; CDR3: CASSFRRRGGDIQYF
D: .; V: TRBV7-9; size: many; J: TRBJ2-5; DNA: TGTGCCAGCAGGGGGGCCAGCGACTTAGAGACCCAGTACTTC; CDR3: CASRGASDLETQYF
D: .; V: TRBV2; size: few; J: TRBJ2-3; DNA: TGTGCCACCAGCCGGGCCACAGATACGCAGTATTTT; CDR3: CATSRATDTQYF
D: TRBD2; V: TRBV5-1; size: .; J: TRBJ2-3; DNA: TGCGCCAGCAGCTTCGGGACTAGTACCCCCCCAGATACGCAGTATTTT; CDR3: CASSFGTSTPPDTQYF
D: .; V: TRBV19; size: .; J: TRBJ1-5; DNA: TGTGCCAGTACCCTTCTTGGGGACCACAATCAGCCCCAGCATTTT; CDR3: CASTLLGDHNQPQHF
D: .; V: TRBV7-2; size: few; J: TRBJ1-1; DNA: TGTGCCAGCAGCTTAGTTACGACCTCAGGCGCTGAAGCTTTCTTT; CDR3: CASSLVTTSGAEAFF
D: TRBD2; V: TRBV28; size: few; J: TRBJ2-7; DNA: TGTGCCAGCACTCCAGCGGGAGAAAACCACGAGCAGTACTTC; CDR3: CASTPAGENHEQYF
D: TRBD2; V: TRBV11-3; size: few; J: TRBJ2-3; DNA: TGTGCCAGCAGCCTCCAACTAGCGGGAGGGCCAGATACGCAGTATTTT; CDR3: CASSLQLAGGPDTQYF
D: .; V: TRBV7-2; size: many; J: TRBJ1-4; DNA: TGTGCCAGCAGCTCCCTGGCGGGGACAACTAATGAAAAACTGTTTTTT; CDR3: CASSSLAGTTNEKLFF
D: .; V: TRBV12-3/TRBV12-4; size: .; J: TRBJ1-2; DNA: TGTGCCAGCAGTTTAAGAGGTAGGGCCGTCGGTGGCTACACCTTC; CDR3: CASSLRGRAVGGYTF
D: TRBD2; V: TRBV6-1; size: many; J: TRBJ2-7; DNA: TGTGCCAGCAGTCACCCCACTAGCGGGACCTACGAGCAGTACTTC; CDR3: CASSHPTSGTYEQYF
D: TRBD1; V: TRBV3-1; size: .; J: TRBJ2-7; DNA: TGTGCCAGCAGCCCTCGACAGGGTAACTACGAGCAGTACTTC; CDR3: CASSPRQGNYEQYF
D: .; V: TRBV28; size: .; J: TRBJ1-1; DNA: TGTGCCAGCAGTTTAGCCGGGGGGTTCACTGAAGCTTTCTTT; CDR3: CASSLAGGFTEAFF
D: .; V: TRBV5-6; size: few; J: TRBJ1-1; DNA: TGTGCCAGCACCCGTGGACGCGGAGGTACTGAAGCTTTCTTT; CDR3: CASTRGRGGTEAFF
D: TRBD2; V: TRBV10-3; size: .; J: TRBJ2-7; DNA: TGTGCCATTCGGGGACTAGCAACCTACGAGCAGTACTTC; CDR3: CAIRGLATYEQYF
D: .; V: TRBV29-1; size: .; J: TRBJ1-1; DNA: TGCAGCGTTGAAGGAGGGCAGAACACTGAAGCTTTCTTT; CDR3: CSVEGGQNTEAFF
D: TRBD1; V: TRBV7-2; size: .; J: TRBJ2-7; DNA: TGTGCCAGCAGCGCGGACAGGGATCGGGAGCAGTACTTC; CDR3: CASSADRDREQYF
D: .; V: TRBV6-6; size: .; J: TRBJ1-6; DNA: TGTGCCACCCACAACAGGAATTCACCCCTCCACTTT; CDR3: CATHNRNSPLHF
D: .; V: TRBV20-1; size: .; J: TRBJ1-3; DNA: TGCAGTGCCCTTAAGGGGGGGCTAGACACCATATATTTT; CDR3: CSALKGGLDTIYF
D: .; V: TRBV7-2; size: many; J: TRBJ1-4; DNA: TGTGCCAGCAGCTTCCAGGACGGAGATGAAAAACTGTTTTTT; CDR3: CASSFQDGDEKLFF
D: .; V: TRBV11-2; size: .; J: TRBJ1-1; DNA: TGTGCCAGCAGCTTAACCAGGGGAACTGAAGCTTTCTTT; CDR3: CASSLTRGTEAFF
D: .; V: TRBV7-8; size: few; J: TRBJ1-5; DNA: TGTGCCAGCAGCACCCGTCTTACAGGGCCGTATCAGCCCCAGCATTTT; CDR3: CASSTRLTGPYQPQHF
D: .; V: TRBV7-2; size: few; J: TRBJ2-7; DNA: TGTGCCAGCAGCTCTAGACAGGCCTCCTACGAGCAGTACTTC; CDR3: CASSSRQASYEQYF
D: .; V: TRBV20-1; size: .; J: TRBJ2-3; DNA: TGCAGTGCTAGGAGTTGGGGGGCAAGCACAGATACGCAGTATTTT; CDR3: CSARSWGASTDTQYF
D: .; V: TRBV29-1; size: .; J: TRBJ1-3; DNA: TGCAGCGTTGAATATACACCCTCTGGAAACACCATATATTTT; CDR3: CSVEYTPSGNTIYF
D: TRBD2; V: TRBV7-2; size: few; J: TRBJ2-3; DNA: TGTGCCAGCAGCTCCTGGGGAGGGGATGCAGATACGCAGTATTTT; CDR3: CASSSWGGDADTQYF
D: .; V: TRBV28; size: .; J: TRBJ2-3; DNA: TGTGCCAGCAGGGCAGGGAGCGGAGATACGCAGTATTTT; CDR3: CASRAGSGDTQYF
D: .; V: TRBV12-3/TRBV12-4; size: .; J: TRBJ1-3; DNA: TGTGCCTATACGTGGGACCTAAGCTCTGGAAACACCATATATTTT; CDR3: CAYTWDLSSGNTIYF
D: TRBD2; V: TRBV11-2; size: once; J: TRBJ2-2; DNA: TGTGCCAGCAGCTTAGTAACTAGCGGGATAAACACCGGGGAGCTGTTTTTT; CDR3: CASSLVTSGINTGELFF
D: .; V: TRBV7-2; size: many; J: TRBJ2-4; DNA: TGTGCCAGCAGCTTAGAGGGGTGGTTGTCCATTCAGTACTTC; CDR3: CASSLEGWLSIQYF
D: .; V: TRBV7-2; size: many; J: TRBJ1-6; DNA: TGTGCCAGCAGCCCGGGACTGGCTCAGGGTTCACCCCTCCACTTT; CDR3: CASSPGLAQGSPLHF
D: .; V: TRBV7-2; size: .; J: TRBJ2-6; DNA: TGTGCCAGCAGCTTAGTACGGGTGGGTTCCGGGGCCAACGTCCTGACTTTC; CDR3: CASSLVRVGSGANVLTF
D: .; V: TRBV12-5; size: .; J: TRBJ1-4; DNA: TGTGCTAGCAGCGGCGTCTACGGGGAAAAACTGTTTTTT; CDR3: CASSGVYGEKLFF
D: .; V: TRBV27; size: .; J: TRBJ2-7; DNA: TGTGCCAGCAGACGACAGTCCGGAGCGTCCTACGAGCAGTACTTC; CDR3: CASRRQSGASYEQYF
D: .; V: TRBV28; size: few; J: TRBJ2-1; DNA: TGTGCCAGCAGTTTACCGCTGGCAGGTTCGAGCTCCTACAATGAGCAGTTCTTC; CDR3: CASSLPLAGSSSYNEQFF
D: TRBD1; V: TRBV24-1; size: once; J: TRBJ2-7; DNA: TGTGCCACCAGTGATCCCGGAGGGACAGGGATGTACGAGCAGTACTTC; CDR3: CATSDPGGTGMYEQYF
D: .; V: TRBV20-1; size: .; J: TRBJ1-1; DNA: TGCAGTGCTAGAGATGGAGGGAATCGAGCTTTCTTT; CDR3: CSARDGGNRAFF
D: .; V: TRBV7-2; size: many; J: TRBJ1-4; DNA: TGTGCCAGCAGCTCAAGGCGGGTTTTTAATGAAAAACTGTTTTTT; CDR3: CASSSRRVFNEKLFF
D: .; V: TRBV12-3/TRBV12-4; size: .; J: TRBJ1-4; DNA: TGTGCCAGCAGTTCCCAACAGTGGCAGGGTGAAAAACTGTTTTTT; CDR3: CASSSQQWQGEKLFF
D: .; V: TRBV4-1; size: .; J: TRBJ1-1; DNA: TGCGCCAGCAGCCAAGAAGGGAAACAGATGAACACTGAAGCTTTCTTT; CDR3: CASSQEGKQMNTEAFF
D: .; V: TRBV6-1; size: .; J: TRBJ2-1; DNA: TGTGCCAGCAGTGCGATGACTAGTGGGCCCGGGAATGAGCAGTTCTTC; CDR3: CASSAMTSGPGNEQFF
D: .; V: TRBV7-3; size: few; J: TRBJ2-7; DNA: TGTGCCAGCAGCCCCCAGATAGGCCACGAGCAGTACTTC; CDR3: CASSPQIGHEQYF
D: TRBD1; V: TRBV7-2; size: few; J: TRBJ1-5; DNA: TGTGCCAGCAGCTTAGTCGGACAGGCGACTTCAGAGCCCCAGCATTTT; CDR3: CASSLVGQATSEPQHF
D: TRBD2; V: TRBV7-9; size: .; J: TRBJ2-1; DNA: TGTGCCAGCAGCCCAGTGCTAGCGGGCCTACGAAATGAGCAGTTCTTC; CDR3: CASSPVLAGLRNEQFF
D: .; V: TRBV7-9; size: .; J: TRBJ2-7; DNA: TGTGCCAGCAGCTTAGGACGGACCTCCTACGAGCAGTACTTC; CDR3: CASSLGRTSYEQYF